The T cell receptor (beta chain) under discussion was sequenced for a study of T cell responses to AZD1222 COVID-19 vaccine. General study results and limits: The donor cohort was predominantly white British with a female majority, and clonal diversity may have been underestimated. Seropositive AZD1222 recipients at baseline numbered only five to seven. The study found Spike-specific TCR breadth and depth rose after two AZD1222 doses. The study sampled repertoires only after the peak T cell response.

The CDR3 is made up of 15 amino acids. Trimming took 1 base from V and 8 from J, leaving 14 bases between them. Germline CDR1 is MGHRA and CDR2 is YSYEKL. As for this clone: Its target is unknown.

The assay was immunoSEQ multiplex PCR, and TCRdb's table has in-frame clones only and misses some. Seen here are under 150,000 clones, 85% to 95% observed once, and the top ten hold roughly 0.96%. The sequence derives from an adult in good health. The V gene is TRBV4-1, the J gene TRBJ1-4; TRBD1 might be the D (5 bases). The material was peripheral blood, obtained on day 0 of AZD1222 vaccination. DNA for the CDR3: TGCGCCAGCAGCCAAGGATCCCCCGGGGGAGAAAAACTGTTTTTT. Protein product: CASSQGSPGGEKLFF.